This record concerns one T cell receptor (beta chain) sequence. The data originate from a study of cytotoxic CD8 clonotypes in ibrutinib-treated CLL. On the study more broadly: After treatment lasting a median roughly 12 months, range 6 to 36, response samples were collected. There were, on average, 255,043 productive templates and over 80,000 productive rearrangements per sample.

TCRdb's copy holds only in-frame clones and misses some; the assay was immunoSEQ multiplex PCR. Of about 130,000 clones detected, approximately 83% appear once; the ten largest clones hold roughly 1.9%. Trimming removed 5 bases from V and 3 bases from J; junction bases left unmatched: 5. Germline V gives CDR1 SGHDT, CDR2 YYEEEE. This CDR3 has 13 amino acids. The clonotype comes from a human donor with chronic lymphocytic leukemia. The sequencing here drew on PBMCs, taken after 24 months of ibrutinib treatment. The V and J genes are TRBV5-6 and TRBJ2-7, with 7 bases matching TRBD1. CDR3 sequence reads: CASRNRQGYEQYF. The CDR3 region has the DNA TGTGCCAGCAGAAATCGACAGGGCTACGAGCAGTACTTC.